These 27 T cell receptor beta chains were sequenced from one sample in a study of CXCR3-negative and CXCR3-positive naive CD8 T cells. Study-level points and caveats: The TRB CDR3s that CXCR3-positive naive cells carried were more hydrophobic than those of CXCR3-negative naive cells.

The antigens of these receptors remain unknown. Via 5' RACE with UMI labels, TRB cDNA libraries were prepared. TCRdb re-called the 5' RACE reads; every CDR3 protein appears as one record, without DNA. This repertoire includes under 90,000 distinct CDR3 sequences. Sequencing used naive CXCR3+ CD8+ T cells from blood. Subset denoted: CD45RO-CCR7+CD27+CD95- naive CD8+ T cells expressing CXCR3 (TNR3+). The receptors shown here come from a human donor in good health. Some clones in this sample may be carry-over from other donors' samples.

The chain combines TRBV7-8 with TRBJ1-2; TCRdb selects TRBD1, and the lack of DNA leaves this call unchecked. CDR1 is SGHVS and CDR2 is FQNEAQ in the germline V gene. This CDR3 has 14 amino acids. The CDR3 sequence is CASSPEQGFYGYTF. Based on the CDR3 plus reference TRBV7-8 and TRBJ1-2, the full variable domain is GAGVSQSPRYKVAKRGQDVALRCDPISGHVSLFWYQQALGQGPEFLTYFQNEAQLDKSGLPSDRFFAERPEGSVSTLKIQRTQQEDSAVYLCASSPEQGFYGYTFGSGTRLTVV.

The chain is built from TRBV28 and TRBJ2-6. The CDR3 has 16 amino acids. The V gene's germline CDR1 is MDHEN and CDR2 SYDVKM. This CDR3 reads CASSPLHSSGANVLTF.

The chain joins TRBV21-1 to TRBJ2-6; TCRdb selects TRBD1, and the lack of DNA leaves this call unchecked. TRBV21-1 is deemed a pseudogene. The length of the CDR3 is 16 residues. The CDR3 reads CASSQGGLSGANVLTF.

This chain uses TRBV14 with TRBJ2-1. This CDR3 has 16 amino acids. Germline lookup yields CDR1 SGHDN and CDR2 FVKESK. This CDR3 reads CASSQHLYISYNEQFF.

The chain has TRBV6-2 or TRBV6-3 and TRBJ1-1. Germline loops: CDR1 MNHEY, CDR2 SVGEGT. The CDR3 spans 14 residues. The CDR3 sequence is CASIPRGLNTEAFF.

The V and J genes are TRBV3-1 and TRBJ2-7. Germline CDR1 and CDR2: LGHDT and YNNKEL (reference sequence). The length of the CDR3 is 12 residues. This CDR3 reads CASSQESYEQYF.

This chain joins TRBV29-1 and TRBJ1-5; the D call from TCRdb, TRBD1, cannot be confirmed without DNA. The germline gives CDR1 SQVTM, CDR2 ANQGSEA. The CDR3 loop spans 13 amino acids. This chain's CDR3 is CSVGATGNQPQHF.

This rearrangement joins TRBV7-8 to TRBJ1-1; as DNA is missing, the TRBD1 call by TCRdb cannot be tested. CDR3 length: 14 residues. Germline V CDR1 and CDR2: SGHVS, FQNEAQ. The CDR3 sequence is CASSENTGGTEAFF.

This CDR3 reads CASSPSGQARGEQFF. The chain links TRBV7-9 to TRBJ2-1; the TRBD1 assignment by TCRdb is unverifiable without DNA. Germline loops: CDR1 SEHNR, CDR2 FQNEAQ (reference sequence). The CDR3 runs 15 residues. The full variable domain, in which reference TRBV7-9 and TRBJ2-1 provide the parts outside the CDR3, is DTGVSQNPRHKITKRGQNVTFRCDPISEHNRLYWYRQTLGQGPEFLTYFQNEAQLEKSRLLSDRFSAERPKGSFSTLEIQRTEQGDSAMYLCASSPSGQARGEQFFGPGTRLTVL.

The rearrangement uses TRBV4-1 and TRBJ2-7; TCRdb proposes TRBD2, but this gene call is untestable without DNA. The CDR3 sequence is 14 residues long. Germline CDR1 is MGHRA and CDR2 is YSYEKL. The CDR3 here is CASSQGLAPYEQYF.

The chain is built from TRBV5-1 and TRBJ2-7. Germline V gives CDR1 SGHRS, CDR2 YFSETQ. This CDR3 is built from 15 residues. The chain's CDR3 is CASSLVPGGTYEQYF.

The chain uses TRBV11-2 and TRBJ2-1; absent DNA, TCRdb's TRBD1 call cannot be checked. This CDR3 is 12 amino acids long. Germline V lookup: CDR1 SGHAT, CDR2 FQNNGV. CDR3 sequence reads: CASTPTGNEQFF. Drawing the rest from reference TRBV11-2 and TRBJ2-1, the complete variable domain is EAGVAQSPRYKIIEKRQSVAFWCNPISGHATLYWYQQILGQGPKLLIQFQNNGVVDDSQLPKDRFSAERLKGVDSTLKIQPAKLEDSAVYLCASTPTGNEQFFGPGTRLTVL.

This rearrangement joins TRBV28 to TRBJ1-1. This CDR3 contains 12 residues. Per germline, CDR1 MDHEN and CDR2 SYDVKM. The CDR3: CASSGDTTEAFF. Filled out from reference TRBV28 and TRBJ1-1, the complete variable domain reads DVKVTQSSRYLVKRTGEKVFLECVQDMDHENMFWYRQDPGLGLRLIYFSYDVKMKEKGDIPEGYSVSREKKERFSLILESASTNQTSMYLCASSGDTTEAFFGQGTRLTVV.

This chain uses TRBV6-5 with TRBJ2-1; the TRBD1 assignment by TCRdb is unverifiable without DNA. CDR1 and CDR2 (germline): MNHEY, SVGAGI. The CDR3 is 12 amino acids. The CDR3 spells CASSQGYNEQFF.

The chain carries TRBV29-1 and TRBJ2-3; the D call from TCRdb, TRBD1, cannot be confirmed without DNA. This CDR3 spans 15 amino acids. CDR1 and CDR2 from the germline V gene are SQVTM and ANQGSEA. CDR3 sequence: CSVEKPGQGADTQYF.

V and J are TRBV10-2 and TRBJ1-2. Germline values: CDR1 WSHSY, CDR2 SAAADI. This CDR3 spans 15 amino acids. The CDR3 loop reads CASSESVNSFSGYTF.

The V call is TRBV20-1, the J call TRBJ1-1; checking the TCRdb D call of TRBD1 is not possible without DNA. CDR1 DFQATT and CDR2 SNEGSKA come from the germline V gene (reference sequence). This CDR3 contains 14 residues. The CDR3 loop reads CSARDRGRLTEAFF.

The chain couples TRBV19 to TRBJ1-1; there is no DNA to check the TCRdb D call of TRBD1. CDR3 length: 13 amino acids. Germline CDR1 reads LNHDA; CDR2 reads SQIVND (reference sequence). The CDR3 here is CASAGGMNTEAFF.

The chain has TRBV2 and TRBJ2-5; TCRdb picks TRBD1, but there is no DNA to check that call. Germline loops: CDR1 SNHLY, CDR2 FYNNEI. CDR3 length equals 16 residues. CDR3 protein: CASSDRGQRRQETQYF.

J is TRBJ2-5 and V is TRBV5-5; TCRdb outputs TRBD1, but without DNA this stays unchecked. This CDR3 comprises 14 residues. Germline CDR1 is SGHKS and CDR2 is YYEKEE (reference sequence). CDR3 loop: CASSPGFDQGTQYF.

The CDR3 sequence: CASTPGPEGEQYF. This chain links TRBV9 with TRBJ2-7; the TRBD1 assignment by TCRdb is unverifiable without DNA. The CDR3 consists of 13 residues. CDR1 SGDLS and CDR2 YYNGEE come from the germline V gene.

The chain carries TRBV4-1 and TRBJ2-3; TCRdb gives TRBD1 as the D gene, but with no DNA this cannot be confirmed. Germline CDR1 and CDR2: MGHRA and YSYEKL. The CDR3 runs 17 residues. The CDR3 sequence is CASSQDAGRDPTDTQYF.

The chain links TRBV28 to TRBJ2-7; absent DNA, TCRdb's TRBD2 call cannot be checked. The CDR3 is made up of 15 amino acids. Germline V lookup: CDR1 MDHEN, CDR2 SYDVKM. CDR3 region: CASSATGTITYEQYF. The variable domain in full, with the rest retrieved from reference TRBV28 and TRBJ2-7, is DVKVTQSSRYLVKRTGEKVFLECVQDMDHENMFWYRQDPGLGLRLIYFSYDVKMKEKGDIPEGYSVSREKKERFSLILESASTNQTSMYLCASSATGTITYEQYFGPGTRLTVT.

The chain carries TRBV6-5 and TRBJ2-7; TCRdb gives TRBD2 as the D gene, but with no DNA this cannot be confirmed. The V gene's germline CDR1 is MNHEY and CDR2 SVGAGI. CDR3 length equals 17 residues. The chain's CDR3 is CASSPRAPGLAVYEQYF.

The chain joins TRBV6-5 to TRBJ2-4; no DNA is available, so the TRBD1 call from TCRdb remains unchecked. The CDR3 extends over 14 amino acids. Germline loops: CDR1 MNHEY, CDR2 SVGAGI. The CDR3 region is CASSPGTEKNIQYF.

This chain links TRBV7-2 with TRBJ2-2; absent DNA, TCRdb's TRBD2 call cannot be checked. The CDR3 covers 17 residues. Germline assignment: CDR1 SGHTA and CDR2 FQGNSA. CDR3 region: CASSFLKRGTNTGELFF.

The chain carries TRBV13 and TRBJ2-2; TCRdb lists TRBD2, though no DNA is available to test this call. This CDR3 comprises 17 residues. The germline V gene encodes CDR1 PRHDT and CDR2 FYEKMQ (reference sequence). The CDR3 here is CASSSSSGGLNTGELFF.